This T cell receptor beta chain was observed in a study of blood T cell repertoires in COVID-19. Study details: Specimens from acute and convalescent COVID-19 originated in the United States, Italy and Spain. From T cells, B-cell-depleted T cells, or PBMCs came the material, which was cDNA or gDNA.

With 6 bases clipped from V and 6 bases from J, the junction kept 7 bases outside the gene matches. Germline V gene lookup returns CDR1 SGDLS and CDR2 YYNGEE. The length of the CDR3 is 14 residues. The authors' processing: Reference gene primer amplification gave nucleated cell count estimates. The repertoire was sequenced with immunoSEQ multiplex PCR; TCRdb's copy has only in-frame clones and lacks some. V and J calls plus clone size are reproduced from that table; the DNA served to infer D and trimming. In the table there are about 340,000 clones, more than 70% of which are singletons. Sequencing used peripheral blood. This clonotype originated in a young man with active or convalescent COVID-19. The gene calls are TRBV9 and TRBJ2-1; 9 bases fit TRBD1. CDR3 sequence (DNA): TGTGCCAGCACCGGGACAGGGTTCGCCAATGAGCAGTTCTTC. Residues: CASTGTGFANEQFF.